A single sample gave rise to the 8 T cell receptor beta chains below, sequenced in a study of blood T cell repertoires in COVID-19. Method: immunoSEQ multiplex PCR; TCRdb's copy keeps in-frame clones and lacks some. The top ten clones hold less than 8.5% of a sample with under 300,000 clones, about 87% of them seen once. What was sequenced was peripheral blood. Receptors originate from a woman in her 70s with active or convalescent COVID-19.

The rearrangement uses TRBV5-1 and TRBJ1-6; a possible D gene is TRBD1 (6 bases). Looked up from germline, CDR1 is SGHRS and CDR2 is YFSETQ. The V end lost 0 bases, the J end lost 5 bases, and 9 bases lay between the germline ends. The CDR3 spans 15 residues. The CDR3 region has the DNA TGCGCCAGCAGCTTGGAGACAGGAGATAATTCACCCCTCCACTTT. This gives the protein CASSLETGDNSPLHF.

V usage is TRBV7-2 and J usage is TRBJ2-5, with TRBD1 matching over 9 bases. Germline trimming cut 4 bases from V and 3 bases from J; bases unmatched to any gene: 15. Germline V CDR1 and CDR2: SGHTA, FQGNSA. The CDR3 is 18 residues long. The CDR3 sequence is CASSSFRGGTGPKETQYF. The CDR3 coding sequence is TGTGCCAGCAGCTCCTTTAGAGGGGGGACAGGGCCGAAAGAGACCCAGTACTTC.

J is TRBJ1-1 and V is TRBV14; possibly TRBD1 for D (6 bases). The CDR3 covers 14 residues. Germline values: CDR1 SGHDN, CDR2 FVKESK. Trimming shortened V by 5 bases and J by 1 base, and 11 bases separated the two germline ends. The CDR3 DNA follows: TGTGCCAGCAGCGAGCTACAGGGGAACACTGAAGCTTTCTTT. This encodes CASSELQGNTEAFF.

The genes are TRBV6-2 or TRBV6-3 and TRBJ2-3, with D perhaps TRBD2 (5 bases). The CDR3 has 15 amino acids. The germline V gene has CDR1 MNHEY and CDR2 SVGEGT. The V end lost 5 bases, the J end lost 4 bases, and 16 bases lay between the germline ends. CDR3 nucleotide sequence: TGTGCCAGCAGTCCCGACTACCCCCCCCCAGATACGCAGTATTTT. Amino acids: CASSPDYPPPDTQYF.

The chain has TRBV19 and TRBJ2-1; 8 bases fit TRBD1. The CDR3 runs 15 residues. Germline V lookup: CDR1 LNHDA, CDR2 SQIVND (reference sequence). The trim removed 3 bases at V and 6 bases at J, leaving 7 bases unmatched. The CDR3: CASSMGRGQSNEQFF. In nucleotides, the CDR3 is TGTGCCAGTAGTATGGGCAGGGGGCAGTCCAATGAGCAGTTCTTC.

This rearrangement joins TRBV5-1 to TRBJ2-3; no reliable D call. Trimming pared 0 bases from V and 0 bases from J, leaving 8 bases between. Germline V CDR1 and CDR2: SGHRS, YFSETQ. This CDR3 is 15 amino acids long. The CDR3 reads CASSLDWASTDTQYF. CDR3 coding DNA: TGCGCCAGCAGCTTGGACTGGGCCAGCACAGATACGCAGTATTTT.

The rearrangement joins TRBV6-2 or TRBV6-3 to TRBJ1-5, with a possible D match to TRBD1 (5 bases). Germline CDR1 reads MNHEY; CDR2 reads SVGEGT. Trimming took 5 bases from V and 4 from J, leaving 9 bases between them. The CDR3 runs to 13 residues. The CDR3 spells CASSRQLNQPQHF. The CDR3 DNA reads TGTGCCAGCAGTAGACAGCTAAATCAGCCCCAGCATTTT.

In this sample, this clone turned up once. DNA of the CDR3: TGTGCCAGCAGCCCGCGGGGGAACACTGAAGCTTTCTTT. This encodes CASSPRGNTEAFF. This chain uses TRBV7-2 with TRBJ1-1, with no clear D. V lost 5 bases and J 1 base, leaving 8 bases between the germline ends. Germline V gives CDR1 SGHTA, CDR2 FQGNSA. The CDR3 is 13 amino acids.